Below, 27 T cell receptor beta chains from the same sample are listed, as sequenced in a study of siplizumab effects on memory and regulatory T cells. The repertoire was sequenced with immunoSEQ multiplex PCR; TCRdb's copy has only in-frame clones and lacks some. The sample contains some 110,000 clones, 85% to 95% of which appear only once. Sequenced sample: Tregs sorted from blood. These receptors were collected from a human donor in good health.

V and J are TRBV6-6 and TRBJ1-1; no clear D gene. Deletions cut 6 bases from V and 0 bases from J, with 8 bases between. Germline CDR1 MNHNY, CDR2 SVGAGI (reference sequence). This CDR3 contains 13 residues. The CDR3 DNA sequence: TGTGCCAGCAGCTTACAGTTGAACACTGAAGCTTTCTTT. Translated: CASSLQLNTEAFF.

V and J are TRBV12-5 and TRBJ1-2; the match to TRBD1 covers 8 bases. The CDR3 runs 13 residues. V trimming: 2 bases; J trimming: 8 bases; junction bases outside the gene matches: 4. CDR1 LGHNT and CDR2 FRNRAP come from the germline V gene. The chain's CDR3 is CASGLSGGAGYTF. The CDR3 DNA follows: TGTGCTAGTGGTTTGTCAGGGGGCGCGGGCTACACCTTC.

This sequence joins TRBV5-1 and TRBJ2-5; TRBD1 might be the D (6 bases). CDR3 length equals 12 residues. Looked up from germline, CDR1 is SGHRS and CDR2 is YFSETQ. The V and J ends lost 1 base and 8 bases respectively, with 9 bases between them. CDR3 sequence (DNA): TGCGCCAGCAGCTTGATGGGGGCCACCCAGTACTTC. Residues: CASSLMGATQYF.

This clone was seen once. V gene TRBV30 combines with J gene TRBJ2-1; no clear D gene. Deletions cut 5 bases from V and 4 bases from J, with 12 bases between. CDR3 length: 13 amino acids. Per germline, CDR1 GTSNPN and CDR2 SVGIG (reference sequence). CDR3 sequence reads: CAWDLLPYNEQFF. In nucleotides, the CDR3 is TGTGCCTGGGACTTGCTTCCTTACAATGAGCAGTTCTTC.

The J gene is TRBJ2-7, the V gene TRBV13; possibly TRBD2 for D (5 bases). This CDR3 contains 12 residues. Per germline, CDR1 PRHDT and CDR2 FYEKMQ (reference sequence). V was cut by 5 bases and J by 2 bases, with 7 bases left in between. The CDR3 here is CASSRSAYEQYF. As DNA, the CDR3 is TGTGCCAGCAGCCGTAGCGCCTACGAGCAGTACTTC.

This sequence joins TRBV29-1 and TRBJ2-3; no clear D gene. The V gene lost 5 bases and the J gene lost 6 bases, with 12 bases spanning the gap. Germline V lookup: CDR1 SQVTM, CDR2 ANQGSEA. This CDR3 is 12 amino acids long. The CDR3 DNA reads as TGCAGCGTTAGTCGTGCGAGGGATACGCAGTATTTT. Its protein product is CSVSRARDTQYF.

The CDR3 spells CASSPTGTGAYNEQFF. As DNA, the CDR3 is TGTGCCAGCAGCCCTACCGGGACAGGGGCCTACAATGAGCAGTTCTTC. The chain has TRBV7-9 and TRBJ2-1; 10 positions match TRBD1. The trim removed 5 bases at V and 2 bases at J, leaving 6 bases unmatched. CDR1 is SEHNR and CDR2 is FQNEAQ in the germline V gene (reference sequence). The CDR3 totals 16 residues. Complete variable domain (other parts from reference TRBV7-9 and TRBJ2-1): DTGVSQNPRHKITKRGQNVTFRCDPISEHNRLYWYRQTLGQGPEFLTYFQNEAQLEKSRLLSDRFSAERPKGSFSTLEIQRTEQGDSAMYLCASSPTGTGAYNEQFFGPGTRLTVL.

CDR3 in amino acids: CASSLSSTEAFF. CDR3 in DNA: TGTGCCAGCAGCTTAAGTAGCACTGAAGCTTTCTTT. The gene calls are TRBV11-3 and TRBJ1-1; D uncertain. Germline V gene sequence: CDR1 SGHNT, CDR2 YENEEA. The CDR3 is 12 amino acids. V was cut by 2 bases and J by 4 bases, with 5 bases left in between.

V is TRBV11-3 and J is TRBJ2-7; 9 bases match TRBD2. This CDR3 contains 15 residues. With V trimmed by 5 bases and J by 2 bases, 7 bases remained unmatched. Germline CDR1 reads SGHNT; CDR2 reads YENEEA. CDR3 in amino acids: CASSPRSGRTYEQYF. The CDR3 region has the DNA TGTGCCAGCAGCCCCCGTAGCGGGAGAACCTACGAGCAGTACTTC.

The gene calls are TRBV9 and TRBJ2-5, with D uncertain. Germline V gene data show CDR1 as SGDLS and CDR2 as YYNGEE. CDR3 length: 14 amino acids. V shed 5 bases and J shed 1 base, with 12 bases lying between them. CDR3 protein: CASSSRAIQETQYF. The DNA for the CDR3 is TGTGCCAGCAGTTCAAGGGCTATCCAAGAGACCCAGTACTTC.

This clone was seen a handful of times. This sequence joins TRBV2 and TRBJ1-2, with D perhaps TRBD1 (5 bases). Germline CDR1 reads SNHLY; CDR2 reads FYNNEI. The CDR3 sequence is 12 residues long. V lost 10 bases, J lost 2 bases, and 11 bases lay in between. The CDR3 loop is CATRRGNYGYTF. The CDR3 DNA follows: TGTGCCACCCGACGGGGCAACTATGGCTACACCTTC.

V and J are TRBV7-3 and TRBJ2-3, with a tentative D call TRBD2 (6 bases). This CDR3 region has 14 residues. The germline gives CDR1 SGHTA, CDR2 FQGTGA. V shed 4 bases and J shed 4 bases, with 12 bases lying between them. CDR3 residues: CASSSRSGADTQYF. In nucleotides, the CDR3 is TGTGCCAGCAGCTCTCGATCGGGGGCAGATACGCAGTATTTT.

The gene calls are TRBV11-3 and TRBJ1-1; 7 nucleotides line up with TRBD1. The CDR3 contains 11 residues. With 6 bases clipped from V and 9 bases from J, the junction kept 4 bases outside the gene matches. Germline CDR1 reads SGHNT; CDR2 reads YENEEA. The CDR3, as DNA: TGTGCCAGCAGATTACAGGGGCAAGCTTTCTTT. It translates to CASRLQGQAFF.

V is TRBV2 and J is TRBJ2-1, with TRBD2 identical over 11 bases. V trimming: 6 bases; J trimming: 6 bases; junction bases outside the gene matches: 4. Germline V gene sequence: CDR1 SNHLY, CDR2 FYNNEI. This CDR3 has 14 amino acids. The CDR3 nucleotides are TGTGCCAGCAGGACGGGACTAGCGGTCAATGAGCAGTTCTTC. This translates into CASRTGLAVNEQFF.

The V and J genes are TRBV27 and TRBJ2-2, with D perhaps TRBD1 (6 bases). V dropped 1 base and J dropped 6 bases, with 12 bases sitting between them. Germline V gene lookup returns CDR1 MNHEY and CDR2 SMNVEV (reference sequence). CDR3 size: 15 residues. The DNA for the CDR3 is TGTGCCAGCAGTTTATACAAAACAGGGCCCGGGGAGCTGTTTTTT. Encoded protein: CASSLYKTGPGELFF.

The chain couples TRBV7-9 to TRBJ1-1; TRBD1 might be the D (6 bases). Germline assignment: CDR1 SEHNR and CDR2 FQNEAQ (reference sequence). The ends were cut back, 2 bases at V and 6 bases at J, with 13 bases in the middle. The CDR3 consists of 14 residues. In DNA form, the CDR3 reads TGTGCCAGCAGCTTACGGCGGGACAATTCTGAAGCTTTCTTT. This sequence encodes CASSLRRDNSEAFF.

Only one count was recorded for this clone. The V call is TRBV7-3, the J call TRBJ2-2; TRBD2 matches at 12 bases. Looked up from germline, CDR1 is SGHTA and CDR2 is FQGTGA. The CDR3 has 15 residues. V gave up 2 bases and J gave up 5 bases; unmatched junction bases: 0. CDR3 protein: CASSLGLAGTGELFF. CDR3 DNA sequence: TGTGCCAGCAGCTTAGGACTAGCGGGAACCGGGGAGCTGTTTTTT.

The chain is built from TRBV7-9 and TRBJ1-2, with D possibly matching TRBD1 (5 bases). In germline, CDR1 is SEHNR, CDR2 FQNEAQ (reference sequence). This CDR3 contains 15 residues. V was pared by 5 bases and J by 6 bases, with 19 bases between. The CDR3 DNA follows: TGTGCCAGCAGCCCCGGGACGGCGCCGGGGGATGGCTACACCTTC. Protein product: CASSPGTAPGDGYTF.

The chain has TRBV7-2 and TRBJ2-5; the D is unclear. Germline CDR1 SGHTA, CDR2 FQGNSA. V shed 3 bases and J shed 4 bases, with 6 bases lying between them. CDR3 length: 12 amino acids. CDR3 sequence (DNA): TGTGCCAGCAGCTTTGGCGTAGAGACCCAGTACTTC. Translating it yields CASSFGVETQYF.

This chain uses TRBV14 with TRBJ2-7; 15 positions match TRBD2. Germline V lookup: CDR1 SGHDN, CDR2 FVKESK. Trimming removed 2 bases from V and 2 bases from J; junction bases left unmatched: 4. The CDR3 contains 17 residues. CDR3 nucleotides: TGTGCCAGCAGCCAACGGACTAGCGGGGGGGCCGCCTACGAGCAGTACTTC. Translating gives CASSQRTSGGAAYEQYF.

The sample holds a few counts of this clone. The rearrangement links TRBV19 to TRBJ1-3; no clear D gene. V lost 5 bases and J lost 2, with 10 bases in between. This CDR3 contains 14 residues. Germline V gene lookup returns CDR1 LNHDA and CDR2 SQIVND (reference sequence). The DNA for the CDR3 is TGTGCCAGTAGTTACGGGATTCCTGGAAACACCATATATTTT. Its translation: CASSYGIPGNTIYF.

V is TRBV5-1 and J is TRBJ1-2, with D tentatively TRBD1 (5 bases). Germline CDR1 and CDR2: SGHRS and YFSETQ. Trimming removed 5 bases from V and 6 bases from J, with 11 bases in between. This CDR3 is 12 amino acids long. The CDR3 region is CASRGGVDGYTF. The CDR3 DNA sequence: TGCGCCAGCAGGGGGGGTGTTGATGGCTACACCTTC.

The chain recombines TRBV30 with TRBJ2-2; TRBD2 might be the D (6 bases). The CDR3 is made up of 13 amino acids. V dropped 3 bases and J dropped 6 bases, with 11 bases sitting between them. Per the germline V gene, CDR1 is GTSNPN and CDR2 is SVGIG (reference sequence). In nucleotides, the CDR3 is TGTGCCTGGAGGTATTGGGAGGCCGGGGAGCTGTTTTTT. As protein: CAWRYWEAGELFF.

This chain joins TRBV7-4 and TRBJ1-2; D is uncertain. Per the germline V gene, CDR1 is SGHVT and CDR2 is SQSDAQ. V was cut by 1 base and J by 1 base, with 7 bases left in between. This CDR3 region has 14 residues. CDR3 coding DNA: TGTGCCAGCAGCTTAGTAGGTGTTAACTATGGCTACACCTTC. This translates into CASSLVGVNYGYTF.

The gene calls are TRBV2 and TRBJ1-2; 9 nucleotides agree with TRBD1. The CDR3 runs 12 residues. V shed 7 bases, J shed 8 bases, and the junction held 5 bases outside the gene matches. Germline CDR1 is SNHLY and CDR2 is FYNNEI. CDR3 coding DNA: TGTGCCAGCAATACAGGGGGCCGGGGCTACACCTTC. Translation gives CASNTGGRGYTF.

This clone was observed a single time. The chain is built from TRBV19 and TRBJ2-1; TRBD2 aligns across 9 bases. The CDR3 is 16 amino acids. Trimming took 3 bases from V and 6 from J; bases not matched to a gene: 9. Germline V gives CDR1 LNHDA, CDR2 SQIVND (reference sequence). CDR3 nucleotides: TGTGCCAGTAGTATGGTCGCTAGCGGGATCCGCAATGAGCAGTTCTTC. Protein sequence: CASSMVASGIRNEQFF. Full variable domain (remainder filled in from reference TRBV19 and TRBJ2-1): DGGITQSPKYLFRKEGQNVTLSCEQNLNHDAMYWYRQDPGQGLRLIYYSQIVNDFQKGDIAEGYSVSREKKESFPLTVTSAQKNPTAFYLCASSMVASGIRNEQFFGPGTRLTVL.

CDR3 nucleotides: TGTGCCAGCTCGCCGGGACTAGCGGGAGGGTTCACAGATACGCAGTATTTT. It is translated as CASSPGLAGGFTDTQYF. V gene TRBV18 combines with J gene TRBJ2-3; the match to TRBD2 covers 16 bases. This CDR3 is 17 amino acids long. V dropped 6 bases and J dropped 2; count of bases not matched to a gene: 5. Germline V gene lookup returns CDR1 KGHSH and CDR2 LQKENI.